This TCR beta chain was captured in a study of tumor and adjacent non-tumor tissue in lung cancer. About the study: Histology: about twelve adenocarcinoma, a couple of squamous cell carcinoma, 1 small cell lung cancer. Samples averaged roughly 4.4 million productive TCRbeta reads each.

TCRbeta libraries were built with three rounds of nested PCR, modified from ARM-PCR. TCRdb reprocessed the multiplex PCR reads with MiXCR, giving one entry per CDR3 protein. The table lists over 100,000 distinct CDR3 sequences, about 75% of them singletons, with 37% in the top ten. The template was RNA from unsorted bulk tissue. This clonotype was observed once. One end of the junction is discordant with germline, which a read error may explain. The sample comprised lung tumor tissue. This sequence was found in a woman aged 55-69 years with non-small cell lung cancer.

The CDR3 protein is CASSRVHNTEALF. CDR3 nucleotide sequence: TGTGCCAGCAGCCGGGTCCACAACACTGAAGCTCTCTTT. V gene TRBV11-1 combines with J gene TRBJ1-1; no firm D call. Germline CDR1 SGHAT, CDR2 FQDESV (reference sequence). CDR3 length: 13 residues.